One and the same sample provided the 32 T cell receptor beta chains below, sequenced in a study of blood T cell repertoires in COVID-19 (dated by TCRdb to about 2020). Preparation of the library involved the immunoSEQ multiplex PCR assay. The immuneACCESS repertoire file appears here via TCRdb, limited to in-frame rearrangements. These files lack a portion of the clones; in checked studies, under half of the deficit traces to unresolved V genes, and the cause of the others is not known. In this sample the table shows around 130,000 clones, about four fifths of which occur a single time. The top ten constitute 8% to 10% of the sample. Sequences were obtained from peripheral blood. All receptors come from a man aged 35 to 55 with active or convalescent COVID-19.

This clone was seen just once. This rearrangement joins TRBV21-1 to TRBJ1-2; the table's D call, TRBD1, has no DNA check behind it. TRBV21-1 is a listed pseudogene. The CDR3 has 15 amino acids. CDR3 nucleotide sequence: TGTGCCAGCAGCAAAGTATCGTGCAGGGACTATGGCTACACCTTC. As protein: CASSKVSCRDYGYTF.

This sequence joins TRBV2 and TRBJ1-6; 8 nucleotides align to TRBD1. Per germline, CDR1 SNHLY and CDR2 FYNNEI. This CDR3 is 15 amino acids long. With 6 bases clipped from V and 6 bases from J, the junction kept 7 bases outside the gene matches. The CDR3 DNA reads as TGTGCCAGCAGAGGGACAGGTCCGGGTAATTCACCCCTCCACTTT. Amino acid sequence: CASRGTGPGNSPLHF.

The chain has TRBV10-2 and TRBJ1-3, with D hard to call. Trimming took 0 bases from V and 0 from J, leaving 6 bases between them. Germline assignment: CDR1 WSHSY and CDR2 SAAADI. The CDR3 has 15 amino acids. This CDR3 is CASSESQSSGNTIYF. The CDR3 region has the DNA TGCGCCAGCAGTGAGTCACAGAGCTCTGGAAACACCATATATTTT.

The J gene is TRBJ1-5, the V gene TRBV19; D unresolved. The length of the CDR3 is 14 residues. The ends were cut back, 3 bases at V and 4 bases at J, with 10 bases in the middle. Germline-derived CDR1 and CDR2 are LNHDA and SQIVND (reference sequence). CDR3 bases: TGTGCCAGTAGTATCGAGGCGGCGAATCAGCCCCAGCATTTT. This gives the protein CASSIEAANQPQHF.

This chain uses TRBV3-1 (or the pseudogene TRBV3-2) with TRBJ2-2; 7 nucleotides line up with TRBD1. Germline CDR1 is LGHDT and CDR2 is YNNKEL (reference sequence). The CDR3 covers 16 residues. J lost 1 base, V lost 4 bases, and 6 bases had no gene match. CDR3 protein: CASSLRGGKNTGELFF. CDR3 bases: TGTGCCAGCAGCCTCCGAGGGGGCAAGAACACCGGGGAGCTGTTTTTT.

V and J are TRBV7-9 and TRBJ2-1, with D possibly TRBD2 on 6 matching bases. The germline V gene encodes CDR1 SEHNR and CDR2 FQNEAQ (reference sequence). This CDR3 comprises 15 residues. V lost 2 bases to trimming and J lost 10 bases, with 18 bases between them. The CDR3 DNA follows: TGTGCCAGCAGCTTATGGGGGACTCTTCTAGGGGAGCAGTTCTTC. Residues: CASSLWGTLLGEQFF. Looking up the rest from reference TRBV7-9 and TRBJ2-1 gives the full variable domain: DTGVSQNPRHKITKRGQNVTFRCDPISEHNRLYWYRQTLGQGPEFLTYFQNEAQLEKSRLLSDRFSAERPKGSFSTLEIQRTEQGDSAMYLCASSLWGTLLGEQFFGPGTRLTVL.

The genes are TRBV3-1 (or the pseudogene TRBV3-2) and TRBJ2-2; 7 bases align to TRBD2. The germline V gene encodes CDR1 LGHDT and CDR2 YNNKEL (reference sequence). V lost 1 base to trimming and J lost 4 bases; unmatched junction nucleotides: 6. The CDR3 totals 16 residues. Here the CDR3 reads CASSQVSGGITGELFF. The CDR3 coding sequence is TGTGCCAGCAGCCAAGTTTCCGGGGGGATCACCGGGGAGCTGTTTTTT.

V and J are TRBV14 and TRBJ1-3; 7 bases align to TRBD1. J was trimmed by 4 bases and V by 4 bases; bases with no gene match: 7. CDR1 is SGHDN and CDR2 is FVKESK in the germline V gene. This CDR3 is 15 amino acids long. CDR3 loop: CASSRLGGQGNTIYF. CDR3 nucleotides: TGTGCCAGCAGCCGGTTGGGGGGACAGGGAAACACCATATATTTT.

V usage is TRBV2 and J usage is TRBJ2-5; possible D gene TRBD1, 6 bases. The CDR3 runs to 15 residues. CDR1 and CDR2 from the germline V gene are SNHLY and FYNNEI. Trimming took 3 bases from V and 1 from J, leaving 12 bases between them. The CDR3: CASSDHRTAQETQYF. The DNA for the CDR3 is TGTGCCAGCAGTGACCATAGGACAGCCCAAGAGACCCAGTACTTC. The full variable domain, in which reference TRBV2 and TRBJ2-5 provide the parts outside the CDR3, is EPEVTQTPSHQVTQMGQEVILRCVPISNHLYFYWYRQILGQKVEFLVSFYNNEISEKSEIFDDQFSVERPDGSNFTLKIRSTKLEDSAMYFCASSDHRTAQETQYFGPGTRLLVL.

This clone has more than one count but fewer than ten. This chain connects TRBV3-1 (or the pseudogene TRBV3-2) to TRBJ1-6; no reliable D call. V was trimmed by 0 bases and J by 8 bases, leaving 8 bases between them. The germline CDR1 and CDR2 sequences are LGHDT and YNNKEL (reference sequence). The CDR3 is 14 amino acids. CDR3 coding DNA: TGTGCCAGCAGCCAAGATCGGAGGGATTCACCCCTCCACTTT. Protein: CASSQDRRDSPLHF.

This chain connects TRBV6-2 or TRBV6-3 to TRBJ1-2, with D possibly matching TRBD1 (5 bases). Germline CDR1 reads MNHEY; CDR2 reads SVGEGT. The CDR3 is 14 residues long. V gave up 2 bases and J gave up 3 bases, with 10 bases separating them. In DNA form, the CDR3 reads TGTGCCAGCAGTTACATCGCGGGGGACTATGGCTACACCTTC. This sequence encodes CASSYIAGDYGYTF.

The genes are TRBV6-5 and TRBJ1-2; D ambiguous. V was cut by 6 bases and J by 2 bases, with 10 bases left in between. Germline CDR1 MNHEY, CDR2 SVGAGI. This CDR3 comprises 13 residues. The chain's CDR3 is CASSTSTNYGYTF. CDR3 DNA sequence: TGTGCCAGCAGCACAAGTACAAACTATGGCTACACCTTC.

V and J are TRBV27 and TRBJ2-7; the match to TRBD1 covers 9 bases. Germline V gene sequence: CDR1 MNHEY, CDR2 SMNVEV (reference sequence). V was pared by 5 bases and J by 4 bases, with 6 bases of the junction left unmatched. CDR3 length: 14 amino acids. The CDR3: CASSIRTGAYEQYF. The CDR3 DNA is TGTGCCAGCAGTATCCGGACAGGGGCGTACGAGCAGTACTTC.

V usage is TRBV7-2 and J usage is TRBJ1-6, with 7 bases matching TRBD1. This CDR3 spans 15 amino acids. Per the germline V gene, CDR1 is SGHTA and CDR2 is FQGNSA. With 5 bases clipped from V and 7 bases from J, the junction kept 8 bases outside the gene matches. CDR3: CASSPRDSRNSPLHF. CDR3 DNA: TGTGCCAGCAGCCCACGGGACAGTAGGAATTCACCCCTCCACTTT.

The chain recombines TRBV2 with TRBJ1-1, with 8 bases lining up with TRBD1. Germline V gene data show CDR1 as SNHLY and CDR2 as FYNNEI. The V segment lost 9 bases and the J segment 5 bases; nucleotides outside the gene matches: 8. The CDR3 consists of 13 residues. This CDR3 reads CASRTGRRTEAFF. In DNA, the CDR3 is TGTGCCAGTAGGACAGGGCGGCGAACTGAAGCTTTCTTT. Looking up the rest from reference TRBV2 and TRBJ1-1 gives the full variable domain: EPEVTQTPSHQVTQMGQEVILRCVPISNHLYFYWYRQILGQKVEFLVSFYNNEISEKSEIFDDQFSVERPDGSNFTLKIRSTKLEDSAMYFCASRTGRRTEAFFGQGTRLTVV.

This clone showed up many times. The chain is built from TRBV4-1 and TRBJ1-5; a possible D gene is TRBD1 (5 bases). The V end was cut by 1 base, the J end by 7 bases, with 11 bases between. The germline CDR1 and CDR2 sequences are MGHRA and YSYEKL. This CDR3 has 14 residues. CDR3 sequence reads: CASSQVGVGQPQHF. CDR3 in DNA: TGCGCCAGCAGCCAAGTAGGGGTCGGCCAGCCCCAGCATTTT.

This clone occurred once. This chain's CDR3 is CASSSSGQGQGSPLHF. CDR3 nucleotides: TGTGCCAGCAGCTCCAGCGGGCAGGGCCAAGGTTCACCCCTCCACTTT. The V call is TRBV7-9, the J call TRBJ1-6; a weak D match, TRBD1 (5 bases). The CDR3 is made up of 16 amino acids. Trimming took 4 bases from V and 9 from J, leaving 19 bases between them. Looked up from germline, CDR1 is SEHNR and CDR2 is FQNEAQ (reference sequence).

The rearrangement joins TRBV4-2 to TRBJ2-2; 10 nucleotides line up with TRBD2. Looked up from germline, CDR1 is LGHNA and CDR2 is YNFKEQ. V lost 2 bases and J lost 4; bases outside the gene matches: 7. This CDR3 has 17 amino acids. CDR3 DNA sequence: TGTGCCAGCAGCCAACCAAGCGGGGGGGAGGGCACCGGGGAGCTGTTTTTT. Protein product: CASSQPSGGEGTGELFF.

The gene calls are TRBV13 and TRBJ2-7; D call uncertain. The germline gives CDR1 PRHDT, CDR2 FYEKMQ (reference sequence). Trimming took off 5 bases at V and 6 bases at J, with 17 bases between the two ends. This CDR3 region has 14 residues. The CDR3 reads CASSPGLSQREQYF. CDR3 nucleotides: TGTGCCAGCAGCCCTGGGTTAAGCCAGCGCGAGCAGTACTTC.

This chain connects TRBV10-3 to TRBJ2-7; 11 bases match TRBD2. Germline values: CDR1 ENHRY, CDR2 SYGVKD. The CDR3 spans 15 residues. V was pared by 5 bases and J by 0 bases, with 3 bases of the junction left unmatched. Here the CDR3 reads CAISPGTSGSYEQYF. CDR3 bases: TGTGCCATCAGTCCCGGGACTAGCGGCTCCTACGAGCAGTACTTC.

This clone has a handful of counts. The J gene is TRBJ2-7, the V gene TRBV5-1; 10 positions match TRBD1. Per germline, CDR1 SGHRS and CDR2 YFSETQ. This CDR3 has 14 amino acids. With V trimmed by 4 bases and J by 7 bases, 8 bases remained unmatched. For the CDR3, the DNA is TGCGCCAGCAGCGCCGGGACAGGGGTTGGGGAGCAGTACTTC. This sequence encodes CASSAGTGVGEQYF.

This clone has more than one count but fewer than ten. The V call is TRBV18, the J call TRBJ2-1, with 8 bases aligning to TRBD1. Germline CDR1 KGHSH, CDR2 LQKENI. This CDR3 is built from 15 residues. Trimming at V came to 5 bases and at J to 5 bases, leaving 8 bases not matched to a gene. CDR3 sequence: CASSFTGTGDNEQFF. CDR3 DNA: TGTGCCAGCTCATTCACCGGGACAGGAGACAATGAGCAGTTCTTC.

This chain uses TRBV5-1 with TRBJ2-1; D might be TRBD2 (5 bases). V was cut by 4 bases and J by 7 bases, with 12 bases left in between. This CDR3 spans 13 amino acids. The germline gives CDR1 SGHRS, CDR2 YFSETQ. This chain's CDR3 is CASSPAGGNEQFF. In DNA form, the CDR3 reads TGCGCCAGCAGCCCGGCGGGCGGGAATGAGCAGTTCTTC.

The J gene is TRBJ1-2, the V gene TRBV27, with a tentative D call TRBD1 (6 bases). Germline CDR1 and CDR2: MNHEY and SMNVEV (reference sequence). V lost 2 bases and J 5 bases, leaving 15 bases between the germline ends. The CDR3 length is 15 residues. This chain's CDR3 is CASSLGQGRRYGYTF. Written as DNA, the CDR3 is TGTGCCAGCAGTTTAGGGCAGGGGAGAAGGTATGGCTACACCTTC.

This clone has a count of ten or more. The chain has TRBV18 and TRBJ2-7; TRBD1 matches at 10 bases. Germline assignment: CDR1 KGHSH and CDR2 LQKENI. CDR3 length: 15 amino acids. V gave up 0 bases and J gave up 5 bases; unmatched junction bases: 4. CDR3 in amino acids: CASSPPGTGADEQYF. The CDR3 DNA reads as TGTGCCAGCTCACCACCCGGGACAGGGGCGGACGAGCAGTACTTC.

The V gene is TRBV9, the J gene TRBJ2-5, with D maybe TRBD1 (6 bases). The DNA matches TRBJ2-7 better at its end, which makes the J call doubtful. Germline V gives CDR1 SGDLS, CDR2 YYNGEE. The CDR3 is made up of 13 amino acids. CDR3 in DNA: TGTGCCAGCAGCGTCGGACAGCATTACGAGCAGTACTTC. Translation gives CASSVGQHYEQYF.

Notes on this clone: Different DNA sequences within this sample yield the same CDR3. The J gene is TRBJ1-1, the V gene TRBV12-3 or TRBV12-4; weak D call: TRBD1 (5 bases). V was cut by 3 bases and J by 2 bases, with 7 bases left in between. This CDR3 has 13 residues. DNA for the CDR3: TGTGCCAGCAGTTTGCAGGGCAACACTGAAGCTTTCTTT. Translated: CASSLQGNTEAFF.

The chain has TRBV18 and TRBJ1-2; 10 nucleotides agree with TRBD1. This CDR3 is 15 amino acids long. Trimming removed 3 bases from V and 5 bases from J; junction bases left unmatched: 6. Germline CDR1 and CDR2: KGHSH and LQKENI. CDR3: CASSPDGQGGYGYTF. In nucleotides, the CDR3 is TGTGCCAGCTCACCGGACGGACAGGGGGGTTATGGCTACACCTTC.

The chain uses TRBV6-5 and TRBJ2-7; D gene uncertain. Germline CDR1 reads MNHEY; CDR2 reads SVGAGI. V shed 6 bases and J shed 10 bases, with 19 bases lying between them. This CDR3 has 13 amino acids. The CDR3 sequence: CASSRTRQDRQYF. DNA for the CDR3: TGTGCCAGCAGCAGAACACGACAAGACCGTCAGTACTTC.

Written as DNA, the CDR3 is TGTGCCAGCAGCCAAGATCCCCCCCACGGGGTCGAGGAAAACACCATATATTTT. Protein product: CASSQDPPHGVEENTIYF. This sequence joins TRBV3-1 (or the pseudogene TRBV3-2) and TRBJ1-3; D unclear. CDR1 LGHDT and CDR2 YNNKEL come from the germline V gene (reference sequence). This CDR3 contains 18 residues. Trimming removed 0 bases at V and 6 bases at J, with 21 bases between.

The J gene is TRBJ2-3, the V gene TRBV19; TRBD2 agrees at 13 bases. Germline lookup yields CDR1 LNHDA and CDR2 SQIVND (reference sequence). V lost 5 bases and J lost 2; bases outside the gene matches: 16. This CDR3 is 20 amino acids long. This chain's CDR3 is CASSAETSGGHRRNTDTQYF. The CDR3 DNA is TGTGCCAGTAGTGCCGAGACTAGCGGGGGGCACCGACGAAACACAGATACGCAGTATTTT.

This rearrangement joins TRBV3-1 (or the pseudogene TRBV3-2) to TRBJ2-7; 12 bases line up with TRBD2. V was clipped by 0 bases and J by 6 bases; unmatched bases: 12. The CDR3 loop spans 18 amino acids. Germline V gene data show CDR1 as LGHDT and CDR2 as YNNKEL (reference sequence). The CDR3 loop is CASSQDGLAGGPHREQYF. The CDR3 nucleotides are TGTGCCAGCAGCCAAGATGGGCTAGCGGGGGGGCCTCATCGCGAGCAGTACTTC.